Detailed here is one T cell receptor beta chain. No antigen is known for it. With 2 bases removed from V and 0 bases from J, the gap between germline ends came to 13 bases. CDR1 is LNHNV and CDR2 is YYDKDF in the germline V gene (reference sequence). The CDR3 has 17 residues. TCRdb's table, derived via immunoSEQ multiplex PCR, lists solely in-frame clones and lacks some. The data contain roughly 67,000 clones, around nine tenths of them seen just once; the ten biggest clones take up approximately 0.66%. The record originates from a study of OX40 agonist ivuxolimab in advanced cancers. Study-wide results and limits: Researchers did not establish what antigens the expanded peripheral T cells target. At doses 0.1 to 3.0 mg/kg, CD4+ and CD8+ clones expanded.

The sequence was obtained from an adult with an advanced solid tumor such as melanoma, head and neck, liver or kidney cancer. Sequencing was performed on CD4+ or CD8+ T cells sorted from blood, taken in a trial of the OX40 agonist ivuxolimab. The chain uses TRBV15 and TRBJ1-4; no reliable D call. The CDR3 DNA follows: TGTGCCACCAGCAGACATGACTTATCTTCAACTAATGAAAAACTGTTTTTT. It yields the protein CATSRHDLSSTNEKLFF.